A selection of T cell receptor beta chains follows, all from one sample in a study of T cell responses to AZD1222 COVID-19 vaccine. This table comes from immunoSEQ multiplex PCR, and its TCRdb copy is limited to in-frame clones, with some not included. The table includes 120,000 or so clones, 92% detected once. This sample comprised peripheral blood, obtained on day 0 of AZD1222 vaccination. The receptor source for this set is an adult in good health. CDR3s include the opening cysteine and the closing phenylalanine or tryptophan. Size is omitted from some rows. Given values are once, few, many or a class for expanded clones.

cdr3_length	v_call	clone_size	cdr3_aa
14	TRBV6-6	-	CASTMSGVPYEQYF
11	TRBV20-1	-	CSARVGLEAFF
13	TRBV19	-	CASSIYNAYEQYF
12	TRBV7-8	few	CASSLTSLEQFF
16	TRBV3-1/TRBV3-2	-	CASSQSAGVATDTQYF
13	TRBV18	-	CASSPLTNNEQFF
15	TRBV10-3	-	CAISERGAQDTEAFF
17	TRBV28	-	CASSLFQTTGTKNIQYF
13	TRBV24-1	-	CATSDRVNYGYTF
15	TRBV4-2	-	CASSPNSGGGETQYF
13	TRBV6-5	-	CASRDDAYYGYTF
12	TRBV21-1	few	CASSQQGYEQYF
15	TRBV28	once	CASSFLDRGNQPQHF
13	TRBV5-4	-	CASSLWQGNGYTF
13	TRBV5-1	-	CASSLGEYNEQFF
16	TRBV5-6	-	CASSFWGSGSSYGYTF
15	TRBV2	once	CASSEQGLSNQPQHF
16	TRBV24-1	-	CATPGPRTSGYNEQFF
14	TRBV27	-	CASSPEWQGKGYTF
14	TRBV18	-	CASSRDSTNYGYTF
15	TRBV13	once	CASSLGGATAYGYTF
15	TRBV3-1/TRBV3-2	-	CASTPDRRSNSPLHF
15	TRBV28	-	CASSTTGTVYQPQHF
16	TRBV18	-	CASSWFGLANTGELFF
16	TRBV18	once	CASSPSGTGGTDTQYF
14	TRBV9	-	CASSADVMNTEAFF
19	TRBV4-1	-	CASSQVLARPGGGNYGYTF
13	TRBV7-2	-	CASSGYRVSEQYF